Given below is one T cell receptor (beta chain) in context. The entry originates in a study of blood T cell repertoires in COVID-19. Sequencing used immunoSEQ multiplex PCR; TCRdb keeps in-frame clones, though not all of them. The table shows about 180,000 clones, with 70% to 90% occurring only once. The germline V gene has CDR1 MDHEN and CDR2 SYDVKM. The CDR3 is 14 residues long. V gave up 4 bases and J gave up 1 base, with 8 bases separating them. This sequence originates from a man aged 60 to 69 with acute or convalescent COVID-19. V and J are TRBV28 and TRBJ2-4; D remains ambiguous. The sequencing input was peripheral blood. The DNA of the CDR3 is TGTGCCAGCAGTTCGTCCGGGGCCAAAAACATTCAGTACTTC. It is translated as CASSSSGAKNIQYF.